The next 6 T cell receptor beta chains were all read from a single sample in a study of cytomegalovirus exposure and HLA in healthy donors. Both 60 Vbeta primers and 13 Jbeta primers went into the PCR. Method: immunoSEQ multiplex PCR; TCRdb's copy keeps in-frame clones and lacks some. Its clone listing holds around 190,000 clones. The sample was PBMCs. The receptors come from a woman aged 25-40 years in good health and CMV-seropositive.

V is TRBV4-2 and J is TRBJ1-1; no clear D gene. This CDR3 is 15 amino acids long. The V and J ends lost 2 bases and 1 base respectively, with 11 bases between them. Germline lookup yields CDR1 LGHNA and CDR2 YNFKEQ. The CDR3 loop is CASSQTGWENTEAFF. In DNA form, the CDR3 reads TGTGCCAGCAGCCAAACGGGGTGGGAGAACACTGAAGCTTTCTTT.

The chain joins TRBV18 to TRBJ1-5; TRBD1 matches 7 bases. The length of the CDR3 is 15 residues. The trim removed 6 bases at V and 5 bases at J, leaving 10 bases unmatched. Germline lookup yields CDR1 KGHSH and CDR2 LQKENI. The CDR3 is CASSLTGTEYQPQHF. The CDR3 DNA sequence: TGTGCCAGCTCCCTGACCGGGACAGAGTATCAGCCCCAGCATTTT. Combining the CDR3 with reference TRBV18 and TRBJ1-5 gives the whole variable domain NAGVMQNPRHLVRRRGQEARLRCSPMKGHSHVYWYRQLPEEGLKFMVYLQKENIIDESGMPKERFSAEFPKEGPSILRIQQVVRGDSAAYFCASSLTGTEYQPQHFGDGTRLSIL.

The chain recombines TRBV29-1 with TRBJ2-5; weak D call: TRBD1 (5 bases). This CDR3 has 12 residues. V lost 8 bases and J lost 5, with 15 bases in between. Germline loops: CDR1 SQVTM, CDR2 ANQGSEA. The CDR3 bases are TGCAGCATCTGGCAGGGCCAGGAGACCCAGTACTTC. Translating gives CSIWQGQETQYF.

This chain joins TRBV15 and TRBJ1-2, with D hard to call. Trimming pared 3 bases from V and 4 bases from J, leaving 12 bases between. The CDR3 sequence is 14 residues long. The germline gives CDR1 LNHNV, CDR2 YYDKDF (reference sequence). The CDR3: CATSRESAAYGYTF. In DNA form, the CDR3 reads TGTGCCACCAGCAGGGAGAGTGCCGCCTATGGCTACACCTTC.

DNA of the CDR3: TGTGCCATCAGTGGTCCGGGACAGGAGCGAAATGAGCAGTTCTTC. Its translation: CAISGPGQERNEQFF. The genes are TRBV10-3 and TRBJ2-1; TRBD1 matches at 8 bases. This CDR3 is built from 15 residues. Losses at the gene ends were 4 bases for V and 7 bases for J; bases not matched to a gene: 9. Germline V gives CDR1 ENHRY, CDR2 SYGVKD.

V gene TRBV7-9 combines with J gene TRBJ1-5, with a weak D call TRBD1 (6 bases). The CDR3 runs to 15 residues. The V end was cut by 5 bases, the J end by 1 base, with 12 bases between. Germline CDR1 SEHNR, CDR2 FQNEAQ (reference sequence). The CDR3: CASSKLGQSNQPQHF. The DNA for the CDR3 is TGTGCCAGCAGCAAACTGGGACAAAGCAATCAGCCCCAGCATTTT.